These 8 T cell receptor beta chains came from one sample sequenced in a study of blood T cell repertoires in COVID-19. The table came from immunoSEQ multiplex PCR; TCRdb's copy has only in-frame clones and leaves some out. The table shows approximately 210,000 clones, with about 89% occurring only once. Source material: peripheral blood. Receptors originate from a woman aged 40 to 50 with acute or convalescent COVID-19.

This clone was detected once. The rearrangement joins TRBV29-1 to TRBJ1-1; D is unclear. Germline CDR1 SQVTM, CDR2 ANQGSEA. This CDR3 comprises 10 residues. Trimming removed 5 bases from V and 7 bases from J, with 8 bases in between. The chain's CDR3 is CSVSGVEAFF. The CDR3 bases are TGCAGCGTTAGCGGAGTTGAAGCTTTCTTT.

The chain uses TRBV4-1 and TRBJ1-2; the D gene is possibly TRBD1 (5 bases). Germline CDR1 and CDR2: MGHRA and YSYEKL. The V and J ends lost 0 bases and 8 bases respectively, with 16 bases between them. This CDR3 has 15 amino acids. Here the CDR3 DNA reads TGCGCCAGCAGCCAAGATCCAGGAGGGGCTGGGGGCTACACCTTC. Protein product: CASSQDPGGAGGYTF.

The gene calls are TRBV7-2 and TRBJ1-1; D is perhaps TRBD1 (5 bases). The V gene lost 1 base and the J gene lost 2 bases, with 17 bases spanning the gap. Germline V gene lookup returns CDR1 SGHTA and CDR2 FQGNSA. The CDR3 runs to 17 residues. CDR3 DNA: TGTGCCAGCAGCTTAGGGGTTGGAGACAGATTAAACACTGAAGCTTTCTTT. It codes for CASSLGVGDRLNTEAFF.

The CDR3 sequence: CASRNLARGLSQYV. CDR3 bases: TGTGCCAGCAGGAACCTAGCGAGGGGGCTATCGCAGTACGTC. The rearrangement joins TRBV25-1 to TRBJ2-7; D might be TRBD1 (7 bases). CDR1 is MGHDK, CDR2 SYGVNS, per germline. The CDR3 is 14 amino acids. V lost 6 bases to trimming and J lost 9 bases, with 21 bases between them.

J is TRBJ2-2 and V is TRBV21-1; the D call TRBD1 from the table was never checked on the DNA. TRBV21-1 is a pseudogene segment. This CDR3 is built from 16 residues. The CDR3 reads CASSKRTGGYTGELFF. The CDR3, as DNA: TGTGCCAGCAGCAAAAGGACAGGGGGCTACACCGGGGAGCTGTTTTTT.

This clone was recorded once. The rearrangement links TRBV7-9 to TRBJ2-1; perhaps TRBD1 as D (6 bases). The CDR3 is 18 amino acids. V was shortened by 2 bases and J by 0 bases, with 17 bases between the two germline ends. Per germline, CDR1 SEHNR and CDR2 FQNEAQ (reference sequence). Here the CDR3 DNA reads TGTGCCAGCAGCTTATCCTCGCAGGGGTTAAGCTCCTACAATGAGCAGTTCTTC. Amino acids: CASSLSSQGLSSYNEQFF.

V and J are TRBV3-1 (or the pseudogene TRBV3-2) and TRBJ2-3; TRBD1 aligns across 8 bases. CDR3 length: 16 residues. Germline-derived CDR1 and CDR2 are LGHDT and YNNKEL (reference sequence). The trim removed 4 bases at V and 4 bases at J, leaving 10 bases unmatched. DNA for the CDR3: TGTGCCAGCAGCCTACAAATGCCAGGGGGCCCAGATACGCAGTATTTT. Translated, it gives CASSLQMPGGPDTQYF.

This rearrangement joins TRBV6-1 to TRBJ1-4; a weak D match, TRBD1 (5 bases). CDR1 and CDR2 from the germline V gene are MNHNS and SASEGT. This CDR3 has 16 residues. The V end was cut by 1 base, the J end by 7 bases, with 16 bases between. The CDR3 protein is CASSEGSGMFGEKLFF. CDR3 nucleotide sequence: TGTGCCAGCAGTGAAGGGTCAGGGATGTTCGGTGAAAAACTGTTTTTT.